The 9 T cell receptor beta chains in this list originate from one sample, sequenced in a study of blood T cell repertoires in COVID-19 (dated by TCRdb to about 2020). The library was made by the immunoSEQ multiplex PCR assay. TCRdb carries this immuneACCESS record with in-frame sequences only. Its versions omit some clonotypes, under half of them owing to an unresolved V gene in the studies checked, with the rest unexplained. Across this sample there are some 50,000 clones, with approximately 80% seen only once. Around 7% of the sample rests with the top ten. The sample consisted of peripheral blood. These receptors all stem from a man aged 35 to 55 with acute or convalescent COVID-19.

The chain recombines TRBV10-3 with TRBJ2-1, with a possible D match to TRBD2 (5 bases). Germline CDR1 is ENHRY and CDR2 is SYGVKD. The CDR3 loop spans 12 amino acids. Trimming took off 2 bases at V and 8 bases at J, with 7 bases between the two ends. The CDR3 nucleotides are TGTGCCATCAGTGAGGGGCGGGATGAGCAGTTCTTC. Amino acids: CAISEGRDEQFF.

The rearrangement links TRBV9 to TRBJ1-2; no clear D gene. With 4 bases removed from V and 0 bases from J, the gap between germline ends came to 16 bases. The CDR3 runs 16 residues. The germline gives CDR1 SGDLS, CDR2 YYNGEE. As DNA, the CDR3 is TGTGCCAGCAGCTTTAGTGGAGAGCTCACTAACTATGGCTACACCTTC. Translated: CASSFSGELTNYGYTF.

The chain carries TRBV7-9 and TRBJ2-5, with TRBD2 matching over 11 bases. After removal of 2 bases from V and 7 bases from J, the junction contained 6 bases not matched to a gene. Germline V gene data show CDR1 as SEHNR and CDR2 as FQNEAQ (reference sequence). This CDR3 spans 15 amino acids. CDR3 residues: CASSLLAGGPGTQYF. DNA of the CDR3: TGTGCCAGCAGCTTATTAGCGGGGGGGCCCGGGACCCAGTACTTC.

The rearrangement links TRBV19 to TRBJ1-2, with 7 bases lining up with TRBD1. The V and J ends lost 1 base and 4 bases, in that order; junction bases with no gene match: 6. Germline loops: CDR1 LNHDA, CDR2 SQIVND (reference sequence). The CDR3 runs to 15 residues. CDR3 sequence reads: CASSIATGTVYGYTF. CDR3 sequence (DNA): TGTGCCAGTAGTATAGCGACTGGGACAGTCTATGGCTACACCTTC.

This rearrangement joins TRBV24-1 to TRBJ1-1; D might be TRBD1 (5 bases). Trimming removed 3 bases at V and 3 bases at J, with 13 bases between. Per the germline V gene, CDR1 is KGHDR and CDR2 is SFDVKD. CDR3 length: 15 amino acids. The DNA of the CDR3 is TGTGCCACCAGTGATCCGGGGGTTGGGGACACTGAAGCTTTCTTT. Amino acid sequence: CATSDPGVGDTEAFF.

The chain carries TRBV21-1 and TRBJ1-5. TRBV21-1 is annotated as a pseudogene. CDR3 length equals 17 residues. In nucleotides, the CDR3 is TGTGCCAGCAGCCCGCGGGGGGCAGGGGACAGCAATCAGCCCCAGCATTTT. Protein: CASSPRGAGDSNQPQHF.

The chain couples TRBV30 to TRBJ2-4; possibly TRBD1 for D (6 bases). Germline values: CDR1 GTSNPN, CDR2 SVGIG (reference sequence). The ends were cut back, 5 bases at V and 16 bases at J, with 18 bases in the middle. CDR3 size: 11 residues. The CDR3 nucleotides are TGTGCCTGGGGGTACCGACAGGTAGCTTACTTC. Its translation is CAWGYRQVAYF.

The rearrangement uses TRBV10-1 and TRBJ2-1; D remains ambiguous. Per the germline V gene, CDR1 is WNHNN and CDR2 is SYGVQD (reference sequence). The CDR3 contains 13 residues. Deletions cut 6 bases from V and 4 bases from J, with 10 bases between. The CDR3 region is CASRSSEYNEQFF. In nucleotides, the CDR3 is TGCGCCAGCAGGTCCTCGGAGTACAATGAGCAGTTCTTC.

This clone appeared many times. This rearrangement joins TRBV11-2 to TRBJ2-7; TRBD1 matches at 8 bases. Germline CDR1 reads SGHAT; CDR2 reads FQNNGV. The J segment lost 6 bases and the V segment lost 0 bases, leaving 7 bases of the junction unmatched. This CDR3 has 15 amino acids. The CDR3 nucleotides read TGTGCCAGCAGCTTAGAACCGGGACAGGAATCCGAGCAGTACTTC. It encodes CASSLEPGQESEQYF.